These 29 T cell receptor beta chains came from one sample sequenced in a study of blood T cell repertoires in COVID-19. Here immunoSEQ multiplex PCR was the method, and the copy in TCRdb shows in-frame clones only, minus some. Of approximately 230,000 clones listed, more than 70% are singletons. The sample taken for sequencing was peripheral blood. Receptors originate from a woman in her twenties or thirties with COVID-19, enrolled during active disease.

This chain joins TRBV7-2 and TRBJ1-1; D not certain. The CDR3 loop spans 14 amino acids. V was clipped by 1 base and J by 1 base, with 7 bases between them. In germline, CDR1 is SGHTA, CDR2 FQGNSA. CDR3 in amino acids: CASSLVSRNTEAFF. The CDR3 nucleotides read TGTGCCAGCAGCTTAGTGAGTAGGAACACTGAAGCTTTCTTT.

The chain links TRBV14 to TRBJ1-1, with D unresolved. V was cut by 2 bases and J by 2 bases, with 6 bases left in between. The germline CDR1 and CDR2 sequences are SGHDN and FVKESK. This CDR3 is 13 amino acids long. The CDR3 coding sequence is TGTGCCAGCAGCCAATACTATAACACTGAAGCTTTCTTT. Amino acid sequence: CASSQYYNTEAFF.

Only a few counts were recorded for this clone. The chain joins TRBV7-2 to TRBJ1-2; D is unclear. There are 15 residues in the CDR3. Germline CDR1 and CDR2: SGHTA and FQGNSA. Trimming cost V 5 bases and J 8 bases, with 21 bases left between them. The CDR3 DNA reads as TGTGCCAGCAGCCTACACTCCCCAGTCTCGGGAGGCTACACCTTC. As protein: CASSLHSPVSGGYTF.

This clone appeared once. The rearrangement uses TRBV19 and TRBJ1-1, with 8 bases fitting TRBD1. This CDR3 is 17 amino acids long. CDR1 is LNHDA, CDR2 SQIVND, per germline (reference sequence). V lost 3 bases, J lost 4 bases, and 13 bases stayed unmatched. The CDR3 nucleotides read TGTGCCAGTAGTATTGGACAGGGCAGGGGCGTTAGCACTGAAGCTTTCTTT. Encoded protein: CASSIGQGRGVSTEAFF.

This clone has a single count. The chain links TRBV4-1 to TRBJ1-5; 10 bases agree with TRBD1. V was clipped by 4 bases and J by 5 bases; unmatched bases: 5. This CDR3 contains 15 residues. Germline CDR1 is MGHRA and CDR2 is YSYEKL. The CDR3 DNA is TGCGCCAGCAGCCGCGCCGGGACAGGGGATCAGCCCCAGCATTTT. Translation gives CASSRAGTGDQPQHF.

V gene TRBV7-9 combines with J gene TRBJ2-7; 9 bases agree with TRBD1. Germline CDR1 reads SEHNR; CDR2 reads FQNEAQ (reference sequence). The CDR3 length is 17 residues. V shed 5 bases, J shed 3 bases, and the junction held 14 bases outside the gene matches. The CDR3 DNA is TGTGCCAGCAGCCTAGAGGACGGGACAGGGAAAGGCTACGAGCAGTACTTC. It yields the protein CASSLEDGTGKGYEQYF.

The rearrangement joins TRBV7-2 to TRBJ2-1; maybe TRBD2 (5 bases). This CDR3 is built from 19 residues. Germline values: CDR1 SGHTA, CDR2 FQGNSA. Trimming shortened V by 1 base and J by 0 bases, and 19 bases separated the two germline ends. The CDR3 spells CASSLGASGPRTSYNEQFF. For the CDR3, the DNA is TGTGCCAGCAGCTTAGGTGCGAGCGGACCCAGGACCTCCTACAATGAGCAGTTCTTC.

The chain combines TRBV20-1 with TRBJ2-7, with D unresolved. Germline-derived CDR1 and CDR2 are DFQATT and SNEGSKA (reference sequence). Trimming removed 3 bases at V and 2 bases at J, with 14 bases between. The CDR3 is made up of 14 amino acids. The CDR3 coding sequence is TGCAGTGCTAGTGGCGGTCAGATTGCCTACGAGCAGTACTTC. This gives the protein CSASGGQIAYEQYF.

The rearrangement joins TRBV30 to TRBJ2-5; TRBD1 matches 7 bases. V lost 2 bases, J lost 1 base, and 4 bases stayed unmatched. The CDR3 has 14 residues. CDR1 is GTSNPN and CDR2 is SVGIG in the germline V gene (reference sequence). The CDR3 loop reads CAWSTYRGQETQYF. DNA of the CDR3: TGTGCCTGGAGTACGTACAGGGGCCAAGAGACCCAGTACTTC.

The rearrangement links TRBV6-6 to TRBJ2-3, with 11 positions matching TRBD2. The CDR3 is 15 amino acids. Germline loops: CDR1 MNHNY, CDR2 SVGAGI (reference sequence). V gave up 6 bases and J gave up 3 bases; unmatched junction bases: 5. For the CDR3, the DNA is TGTGCCAGCAGGTTAGCGGGAGGGCTAACAGATACGCAGTATTTT. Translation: CASRLAGGLTDTQYF.

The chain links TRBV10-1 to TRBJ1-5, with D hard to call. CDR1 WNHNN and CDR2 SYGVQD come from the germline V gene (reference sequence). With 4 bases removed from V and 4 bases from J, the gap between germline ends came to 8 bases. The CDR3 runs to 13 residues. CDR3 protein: CASSVSQNQPQHF. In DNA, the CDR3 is TGCGCCAGCAGTGTCTCCCAGAATCAGCCCCAGCATTTT.

The CDR3 region is CASSYGGYGEKLFF. In DNA form, the CDR3 reads TGTGCCAGCAGTTACGGCGGGTACGGTGAAAAACTGTTTTTT. The rearrangement links TRBV6-5 to TRBJ1-4; D uncertain. The CDR3 spans 14 residues. Germline CDR1 is MNHEY and CDR2 is SVGAGI. V was clipped by 2 bases and J by 7 bases, with 11 bases between them.

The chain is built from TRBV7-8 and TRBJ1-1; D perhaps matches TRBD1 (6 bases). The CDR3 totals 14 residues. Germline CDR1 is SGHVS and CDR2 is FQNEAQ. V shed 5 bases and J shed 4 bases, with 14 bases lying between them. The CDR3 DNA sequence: TGTGCCAGCAGCGTACCGGGACACATCACTGAAGCTTTCTTT. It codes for CASSVPGHITEAFF.

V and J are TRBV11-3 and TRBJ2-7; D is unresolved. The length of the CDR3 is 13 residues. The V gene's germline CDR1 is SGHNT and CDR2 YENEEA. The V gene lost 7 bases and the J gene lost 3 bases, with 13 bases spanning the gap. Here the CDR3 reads CASKLRIHYEQYV. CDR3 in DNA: TGTGCCAGCAAACTAAGAATCCACTACGAGCAGTACGTC.

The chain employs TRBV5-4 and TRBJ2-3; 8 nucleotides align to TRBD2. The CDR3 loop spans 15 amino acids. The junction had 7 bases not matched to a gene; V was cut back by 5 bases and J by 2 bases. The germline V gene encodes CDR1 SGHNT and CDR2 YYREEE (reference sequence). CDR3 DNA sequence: TGTGCCAGCAGTCGGGTACTAGCGGACACAGATACGCAGTATTTT. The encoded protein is CASSRVLADTDTQYF.

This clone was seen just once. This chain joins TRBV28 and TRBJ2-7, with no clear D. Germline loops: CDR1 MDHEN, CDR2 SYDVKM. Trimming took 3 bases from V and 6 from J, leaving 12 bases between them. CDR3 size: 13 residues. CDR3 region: CASSFRRSSEQYV. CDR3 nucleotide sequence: TGTGCCAGCAGTTTTAGAAGATCGAGCGAGCAGTACGTC.

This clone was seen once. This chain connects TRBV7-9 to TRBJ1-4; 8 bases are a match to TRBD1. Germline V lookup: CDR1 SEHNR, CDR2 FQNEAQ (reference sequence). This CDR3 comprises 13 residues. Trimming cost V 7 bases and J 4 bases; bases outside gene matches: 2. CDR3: CASTDRGNEKLFF. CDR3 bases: TGTGCCAGCACAGACAGGGGTAATGAAAAACTGTTTTTT.

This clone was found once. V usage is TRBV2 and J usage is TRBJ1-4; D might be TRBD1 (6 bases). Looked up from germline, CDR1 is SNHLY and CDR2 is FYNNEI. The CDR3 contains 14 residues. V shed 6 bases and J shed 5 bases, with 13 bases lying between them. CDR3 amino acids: CASRPDSLNEKLFF. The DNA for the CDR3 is TGTGCCAGCAGGCCGGACAGCTTAAATGAAAAACTGTTTTTT.

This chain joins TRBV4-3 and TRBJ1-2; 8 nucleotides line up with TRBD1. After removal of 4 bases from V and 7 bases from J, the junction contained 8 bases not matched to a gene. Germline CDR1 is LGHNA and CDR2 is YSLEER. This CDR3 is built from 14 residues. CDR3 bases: TGCGCCAGCAGCCTCCGGACAGGGAAGGGTGGCTACACCTTC. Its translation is CASSLRTGKGGYTF.

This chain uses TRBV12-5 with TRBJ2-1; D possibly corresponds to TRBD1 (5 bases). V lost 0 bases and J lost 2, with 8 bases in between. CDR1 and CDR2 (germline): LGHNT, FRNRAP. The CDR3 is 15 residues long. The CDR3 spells CASGLVQGTYNEQFF. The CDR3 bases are TGTGCTAGTGGTTTGGTCCAGGGAACCTACAATGAGCAGTTCTTC.

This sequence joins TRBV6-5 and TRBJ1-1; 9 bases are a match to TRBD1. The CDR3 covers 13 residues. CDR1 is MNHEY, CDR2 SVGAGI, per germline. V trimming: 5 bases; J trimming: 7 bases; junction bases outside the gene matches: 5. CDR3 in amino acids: CASSRTGVFEAFF. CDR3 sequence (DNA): TGTGCCAGCAGTAGGACAGGGGTTTTTGAAGCTTTCTTT.

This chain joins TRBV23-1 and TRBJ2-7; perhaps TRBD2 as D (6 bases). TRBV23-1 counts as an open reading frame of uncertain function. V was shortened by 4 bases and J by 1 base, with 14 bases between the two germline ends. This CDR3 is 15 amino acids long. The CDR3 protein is CASSPPAGRSYEQYV. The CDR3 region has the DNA TGCGCCAGCAGTCCCCCCGCGGGAAGATCCTACGAGCAGTACGTC.

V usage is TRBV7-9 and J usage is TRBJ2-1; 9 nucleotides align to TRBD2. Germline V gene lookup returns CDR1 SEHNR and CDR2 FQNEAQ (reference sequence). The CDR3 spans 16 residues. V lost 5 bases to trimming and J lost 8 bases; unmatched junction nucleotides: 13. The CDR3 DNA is TGTGCCAGCAGCCCCTCCTCCGGCGGGAGGGTCGATGAGCAGTTCTTC. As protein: CASSPSSGGRVDEQFF.

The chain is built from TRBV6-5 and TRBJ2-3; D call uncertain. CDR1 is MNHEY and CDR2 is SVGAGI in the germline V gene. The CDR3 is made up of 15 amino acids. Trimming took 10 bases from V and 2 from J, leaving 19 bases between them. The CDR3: CATSSEIQFTDTQYF. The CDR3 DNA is TGTGCCACCAGCAGTGAAATTCAGTTCACAGATACGCAGTATTTT.

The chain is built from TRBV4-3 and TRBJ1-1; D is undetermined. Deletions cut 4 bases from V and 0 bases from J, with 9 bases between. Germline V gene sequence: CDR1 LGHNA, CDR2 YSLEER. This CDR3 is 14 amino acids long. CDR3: CASSPFTVNTEAFF. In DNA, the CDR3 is TGCGCCAGCAGCCCTTTCACAGTGAACACTGAAGCTTTCTTT.

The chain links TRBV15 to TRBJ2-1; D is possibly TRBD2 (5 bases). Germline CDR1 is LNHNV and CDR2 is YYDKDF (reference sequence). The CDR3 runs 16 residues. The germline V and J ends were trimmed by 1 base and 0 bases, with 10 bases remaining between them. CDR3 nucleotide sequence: TGTGCCACCAGCAGAGCTAGAGGGAGCTCCTACAATGAGCAGTTCTTC. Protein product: CATSRARGSSYNEQFF.

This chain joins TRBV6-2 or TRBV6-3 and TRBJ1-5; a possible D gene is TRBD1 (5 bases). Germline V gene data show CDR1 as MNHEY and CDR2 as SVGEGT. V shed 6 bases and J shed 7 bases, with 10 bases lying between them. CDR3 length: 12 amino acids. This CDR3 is CASSQGVQPQHF. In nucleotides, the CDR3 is TGTGCCAGCAGCCAAGGGGTACAGCCCCAGCATTTT.

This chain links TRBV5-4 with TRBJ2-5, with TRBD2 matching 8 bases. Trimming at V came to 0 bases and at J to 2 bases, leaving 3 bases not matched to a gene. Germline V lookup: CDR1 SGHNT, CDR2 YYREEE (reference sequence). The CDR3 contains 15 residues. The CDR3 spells CASSLVVAGQETQYF. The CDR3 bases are TGTGCCAGCAGCTTGGTGGTAGCGGGGCAAGAGACCCAGTACTTC.

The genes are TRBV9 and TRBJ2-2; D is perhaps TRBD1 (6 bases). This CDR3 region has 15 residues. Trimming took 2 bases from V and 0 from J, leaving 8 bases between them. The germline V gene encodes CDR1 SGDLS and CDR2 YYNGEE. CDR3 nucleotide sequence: TGTGCCAGCAGCGTGGGGGCCTCGAACACCGGGGAGCTGTTTTTT. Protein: CASSVGASNTGELFF.